The 13 T cell receptor beta chains given below trace back to one sample, sequenced in a study of post-analysis software for immune sequencing data. Their antigen targets remain unknown. Presence of unique molecular identifiers characterized the TCR beta cDNA libraries. TCRdb fed the PCR reads into MiXCR, producing one record per CDR3 protein. The sample has under 650,000 distinct CDR3 sequences, 44% seen once. Notes on the study in general: Among a few TRBV segments more frequent in patients than controls were TRBV5-6, TRBV5-1 and TRBV20-1.

The sequencing input was blood. All receptors derive from a girl between 5 and 17 years old with multiple sclerosis.

This clonotype was detected a few times. The rearrangement links TRBV29-1 to TRBJ2-7; 7 bases match TRBD2. Unmatched junction bases numbered 13, after V lost 5 bases and J lost 3 bases. CDR3 length equals 15 residues. Looked up from germline, CDR1 is SQVTM and CDR2 is ANQGSEA. CDR3 nucleotides: TGCAGCGTTAGATCCTGGGGGGGGAGAGGCTACGAGCAGTACTTC. Its protein product is CSVRSWGGRGYEQYF.

A note on this clonotype: This could be a read error, since a much larger clone is one nucleotide away. The J gene is TRBJ2-5, the V gene TRBV5-1; 8 bases map to TRBD2. The J call may not be correct, given that the DNA end is closer to TRBJ2-7. Germline V gene lookup returns CDR1 SGHRS and CDR2 YFSETQ. This CDR3 region has 15 residues. The CDR3 nucleotides are TGCGTCAGCAGCTTGAAAGCGGGAGACACCTACGAGCAGTACTTC. Amino acids: CVSSLKAGDTYEQYF.

The gene calls are TRBV27 and TRBJ2-1, with unresolved D. The CDR3 sequence is 12 residues long. Germline CDR1 reads MNHEY; CDR2 reads SMNVEV (reference sequence). V was trimmed by 5 bases and J by 6 bases, leaving 8 bases between them. Here the CDR3 reads CASSRPSNEQFF. The CDR3 DNA reads TGTGCCAGCAGTCGCCCCTCCAATGAGCAGTTCTTC.

The chain carries TRBV15 and TRBJ2-2; D is uncertain. Trimming cost V 0 bases and J 4 bases, with 12 bases left between them. Germline V gene sequence: CDR1 LNHNV, CDR2 YYDKDF (reference sequence). The CDR3 has 16 amino acids. The CDR3 reads CATSRDRNGPTGELFF. The CDR3 coding sequence is TGTGCCACCAGCAGAGACAGAAACGGACCCACCGGGGAGCTGTTTTTT.

The chain couples TRBV5-1 to TRBJ2-3; D ambiguous. Between the trimmed V and J ends, which lost 0 bases and 6 bases, there was a span of 11 bases. CDR1 is SGHRS and CDR2 is YFSETQ in the germline V gene. The CDR3 is 14 residues long. CDR3 nucleotide sequence: TGCGCCAGCAGCTTGGGATCGACAACGGATACGCAGTATTTT. Residues: CASSLGSTTDTQYF.

The chain links TRBV12-3 or TRBV12-4 to TRBJ2-5; D ambiguous. Trimming left V 5 bases short and J 4 bases short, with 8 bases between. There are 12 residues in the CDR3. CDR3 amino acids: CASSPERETQYF. CDR3 in DNA: TGTGCCAGCAGTCCGGAACGAGAGACCCAGTACTTC.

V and J are TRBV29-1 and TRBJ2-1, with a weak D call TRBD2 (6 bases). The CDR3 totals 15 residues. Germline lookup yields CDR1 SQVTM and CDR2 ANQGSEA. Trimming stripped 1 base from V and 3 bases from J, with 13 bases between. For the CDR3, the DNA is TGCAGCGTTGAAGGCGGGAATCAAGACTACAATGAGCAGTTCTTC. Amino acids: CSVEGGNQDYNEQFF.

This chain uses TRBV4-1 with TRBJ2-7; 7 bases are a match to TRBD2. The CDR3 sequence is 14 residues long. Losses at the gene ends were 2 bases for V and 7 bases for J; bases not matched to a gene: 8. Germline V gene lookup returns CDR1 MGHRA and CDR2 YSYEKL. In DNA form, the CDR3 reads TGCGCCAGCAGCCAACCGACTAGCTCAAAAGAGCAGTACTTC. This gives the protein CASSQPTSSKEQYF.

To note about this clonotype: At one end, the junction sequence differs from germline, possibly due to a read error. The V call is TRBV12-3 or TRBV12-4, the J call TRBJ1-2; possible D gene TRBD1, 5 bases. The CDR3 is 13 amino acids. Here the CDR3 reads CASISPGSYGYTF. The CDR3 DNA is TGTGCTAGCATCTCCCCAGGGAGCTATGGCTACACCTTC.

The V call is TRBV9, the J call TRBJ2-5, with D possibly called TRBD1 or TRBD2 (5 bases each). The CDR3 has 15 residues. The V end was cut by 4 bases, the J end by 4 bases, with 17 bases between. Germline-derived CDR1 and CDR2 are SGDLS and YYNGEE. CDR3 DNA: TGTGCCAGCAGCCCAGGGACCCCAGCGGTAGAGACCCAGTACTTC. Translating gives CASSPGTPAVETQYF.

This clonotype was detected only a few times. The chain uses TRBV7-9 and TRBJ2-1; 12 bases map to TRBD2. The CDR3 loop spans 13 amino acids. Germline CDR1 and CDR2: SEHNR and FQNEAQ (reference sequence). V was clipped by 3 bases and J by 12 bases; unmatched bases: 3. The CDR3 region has the DNA TGTGCCAGCAGCTTTTCGGGACTAGCGGGGCAGTTCTTC. Translation: CASSFSGLAGQFF.

This clonotype was detected only a few times. This chain connects TRBV4-2 to TRBJ1-1, with D uncertain. CDR3 size: 14 residues. Trimming stripped 0 bases from V and 3 bases from J, with 8 bases between. The germline gives CDR1 LGHNA, CDR2 YNFKEQ. The CDR3 coding sequence is TGTGCCAGCAGCCAAGATAGCGCTTACACTGAAGCTTTCTTT. The encoded protein is CASSQDSAYTEAFF.

V gene TRBV6-5 combines with J gene TRBJ1-1, with D possibly matching TRBD1 (5 bases). The V gene lost 0 bases and the J gene lost 8 bases, with 10 bases spanning the gap. The CDR3 runs to 13 residues. CDR1 and CDR2 (germline): MNHEY, SVGAGI. The CDR3 coding sequence is TGTGCCAGCAGTTACTCGAAAGCAGGGGAAGCTTTCTTT. Protein product: CASSYSKAGEAFF.